This is a list of T cell receptor beta chains from one sample in a study of T cell responses to AZD1222 COVID-19 vaccine. Sequencing used immunoSEQ multiplex PCR; TCRdb keeps in-frame clones, though not all of them. Of more than 100,000 clones listed, 70% to 90% are singletons. This specimen was peripheral blood, taken on day 0 of AZD1222 vaccination. Receptors were obtained from an adult in good health. Both conserved end residues are part of each CDR3. The D gene is left open where the match is weak. Expanded clones get a size class; other rows say once, few or many, or leave the size out.

J gene	V gene	clone size	D gene	CDR3 protein	CDR3 DNA
TRBJ1-1	TRBV27	.	.	CASRLGLGNTEAFF	TGTGCCAGCAGGTTGGGGTTGGGGAACACTGAAGCTTTCTTT
TRBJ2-7	TRBV5-1	.	.	CASSLEVGYEQYF	TGCGCCAGCAGCTTGGAGGTAGGCTACGAGCAGTACTTC
TRBJ2-1	TRBV24-1	.	.	CATSDAGAQAYNEQFF	TGTGCCACCAGCGACGCAGGGGCCCAGGCCTACAATGAGCAGTTCTTC
TRBJ1-6	TRBV18	.	TRBD1	CASSSLDRDSYNSPLHF	TGTGCCAGCTCATCTCTGGACAGGGACTCCTATAATTCACCCCTCCACTTT
TRBJ1-1	TRBV3-1/TRBV3-2	.	TRBD1	CASSQGWAGGPNTEAFF	TGTGCCAGCAGCCAAGGCTGGGCAGGGGGCCCGAACACTGAAGCTTTCTTT
TRBJ1-1	TRBV27	once	.	CASSSRRNTEAFF	TGTGCCAGCAGTTCCCGACGGAACACTGAAGCTTTCTTT
TRBJ2-5	TRBV28	.	TRBD1	CASSPDRGETQYF	TGTGCCAGCAGTCCTGACAGGGGTGAGACCCAGTACTTC
TRBJ1-6	TRBV7-9	.	.	CASSLGAGFYNSPLHF	TGTGCCAGCAGCTTAGGCGCGGGCTTCTATAATTCACCCCTCCACTTT
TRBJ2-7	TRBV7-9	once	TRBD2	CASMAGGTYEQYF	TGTGCCAGCATGGCGGGAGGAACCTACGAGCAGTACTTC
TRBJ2-3	TRBV10-2	.	.	CASSEGRDTDTQYF	TGCGCCAGCAGTGAGGGTAGGGACACAGATACGCAGTATTTT
TRBJ1-5	TRBV15	once	.	CATRDADSHPNQPQHF	TGTGCCACCAGAGACGCGGACAGCCACCCTAATCAGCCCCAGCATTTT
TRBJ2-3	TRBV7-8	.	.	CASSPREGADTQYF	TGTGCCAGCAGCCCACGGGAAGGTGCAGATACGCAGTATTTT
TRBJ2-1	TRBV18	.	.	CASSPNAGNEQFF	TGTGCCAGCTCACCAAACGCGGGGAATGAGCAGTTCTTC
TRBJ2-3	TRBV6-5	.	TRBD1	CASSHGQGTDTQYF	TGTGCCAGCAGCCACGGACAGGGGACAGATACGCAGTATTTT
TRBJ2-1	TRBV18	.	.	CASSPPSRGGSYNEQFF	TGTGCCAGCTCACCACCGAGTAGAGGGGGCTCCTACAATGAGCAGTTCTTC
TRBJ1-1	TRBV19	.	.	CASSITGRSYTEAFF	TGTGCCAGTAGTATAACGGGTAGAAGTTACACTGAAGCTTTCTTT
TRBJ2-1	TRBV19	.	.	CASSRTTGSYNEQFF	TGTGCCAGTAGTAGAACCACGGGCTCCTACAATGAGCAGTTCTTC
TRBJ2-4	TRBV7-9	.	.	CASTPGNLAKNIQYF	TGTGCCAGCACTCCAGGAAATCTAGCCAAAAACATTCAGTACTTC
TRBJ1-2	TRBV9	once	.	CASSDNSVGSRDYYGYTF	TGTGCCAGCAGCGACAACAGCGTAGGGAGCAGGGATTATTATGGCTACACCTTC
TRBJ1-2	TRBV2	.	TRBD1	CASSGRPGQGMNGYTF	TGTGCCAGCAGTGGCCGCCCGGGACAGGGGATGAATGGCTACACCTTC
TRBJ2-1	TRBV6-5	.	TRBD2	CASRTSGLVGNEQFF	TGTGCCAGCAGGACCTCGGGACTAGTCGGCAATGAGCAGTTCTTC
TRBJ2-7	TRBV7-2	.	TRBD2	CASRAGAAYEQYF	TGTGCCAGCAGGGCGGGAGCTGCCTACGAGCAGTACTTC
TRBJ2-1	TRBV3-1/TRBV3-2	.	TRBD2	CASSGTSEQFF	TGTGCCAGCAGCGGGACTAGCGAGCAGTTCTTC
TRBJ2-1	TRBV15	.	TRBD1	CATSRGDRVHNEQFF	TGTGCCACCAGCAGAGGGGACAGGGTCCACAATGAGCAGTTCTTC
TRBJ2-1	TRBV6-5	.	.	CASSYSGYNEQFF	TGTGCCAGCAGTTACTCGGGTTACAATGAGCAGTTCTTC
TRBJ1-4	TRBV5-6	.	.	CASSPTPVEEKLFF	TGTGCCAGCAGCCCCACACCAGTAGAGGAAAAACTGTTTTTT
TRBJ1-3	TRBV5-6	.	.	CASSLPRQKTTIYF	TGTGCCAGCAGCTTGCCCCGACAAAAAACCACCATATATTTT
TRBJ2-1	TRBV11-3	.	.	CASSLGRLMSPYNEQFF	TGTGCCAGCAGCTTAGGGCGGCTAATGTCCCCCTACAATGAGCAGTTCTTC
TRBJ1-6	TRBV21-1	once	.	CAILVQESGSPLHF	TGTGCCATTCTAGTACAGGAATCGGGTTCACCCCTCCACTTT
TRBJ1-4	TRBV18	.	.	CASSPPGNEKLFF	TGTGCCAGCTCACCACCGGGGAATGAAAAACTGTTTTTT
TRBJ2-3	TRBV7-8	.	.	CASSLRQGTRGSGINTSTDTQYF	TGTGCCAGCAGCCTCCGACAGGGGACCCGGGGTAGCGGGATTAACACTAGCACAGATACGCAGTATTTT
TRBJ1-1	TRBV27	.	.	CASSLGGGTEAFF	TGTGCCAGCAGTTTAGGAGGGGGAACTGAAGCTTTCTTT
TRBJ1-1	TRBV6-4	.	.	CASSGTPNTEAFF	TGTGCCAGCTCCGGGACACCGAACACTGAAGCTTTCTTT
TRBJ1-1	TRBV10-3	.	TRBD1	CAISAGQLNTEAFF	TGTGCCATCAGTGCGGGACAGCTTAACACTGAAGCTTTCTTT
TRBJ2-7	TRBV15	.	.	CATSRDQGGGNEQYF	TGTGCCACCAGCAGAGATCAAGGGGGCGGGAACGAGCAGTACTTC
TRBJ2-3	TRBV2	.	TRBD2	CASMRGRSTDTQYF	TGTGCCAGCATGCGGGGGAGAAGCACAGATACGCAGTATTTT
TRBJ1-1	TRBV28	.	.	CASSPYTGRNTEAFF	TGTGCCAGCAGCCCTTATACGGGGAGGAACACTGAAGCTTTCTTT
TRBJ2-7	TRBV18	.	.	CASSSDTTRGYEQYF	TGTGCCAGCTCATCCGACACCACCCGAGGGTACGAGCAGTACTTC
TRBJ2-5	TRBV5-4	.	TRBD2	CASRATSGRAYLPETQYF	TGTGCCAGCAGGGCTACTAGCGGGAGGGCCTACTTGCCAGAGACCCAGTACTTC
TRBJ1-6	TRBV9	.	.	CASSVEQGGTPLHF	TGTGCCAGCAGCGTAGAACAGGGTGGCACACCCCTCCACTTT
TRBJ2-4	TRBV5-4	.	.	CASSLPGRVKNIQYF	TGTGCCAGCAGCTTGCCAGGACGGGTCAAAAACATTCAGTACTTC
TRBJ1-3	TRBV2	.	TRBD1	CASSDLGTASGNTIYF	TGTGCCAGCAGTGACCTTGGGACAGCCTCTGGAAACACCATATATTTT
TRBJ1-1	TRBV19	.	.	CASSIGGTGRDEAFF	TGTGCCAGTAGTATCGGAGGGACTGGGAGGGATGAAGCTTTCTTT
TRBJ2-5	TRBV7-6	once	.	CASSSARTNQETQYF	TGTGCCAGCAGTTCCGCTAGGACTAATCAAGAGACCCAGTACTTC
TRBJ2-1	TRBV25-1	.	.	CASSTGFRNEQFF	TGTGCCTCATCTACAGGGTTTCGTAATGAGCAGTTCTTC
TRBJ1-5	TRBV19	.	.	CASSQQGTGQPQHF	TGTGCCAGTAGCCAACAGGGAACGGGACAGCCCCAGCATTTT
TRBJ2-5	TRBV5-4	.	TRBD2	CASTIGGGIHKETQYF	TGTGCCAGCACCATTGGGGGGGGGATCCACAAAGAGACCCAGTACTTC
TRBJ1-1	TRBV28	.	.	CASGLGVVSTEAFF	TGTGCCAGCGGTCTCGGGGTGGTGAGCACTGAAGCTTTCTTT
TRBJ2-1	TRBV7-9	.	TRBD2	CASSPRTRFDEQFF	TGTGCCAGCAGCCCCAGGACTAGGTTCGATGAGCAGTTCTTC
TRBJ2-2	TRBV9	once	.	CASRRAPNTGELFF	TGTGCCAGCAGGAGGGCACCTAACACCGGGGAGCTGTTTTTT
TRBJ2-1	TRBV5-4	.	.	CASSPPQNNEQFF	TGTGCCAGCAGCCCCCCGCAAAACAATGAGCAGTTCTTC
TRBJ1-6	TRBV7-3	.	.	CASSFKGQVIRFPYNSPLHF	TGTGCCAGCAGCTTTAAAGGCCAGGTGATTCGATTCCCCTATAATTCACCCCTCCACTTT
TRBJ2-7	TRBV6-5	.	.	CASSSATDWTAEQYF	TGTGCCAGCAGTTCCGCCACTGATTGGACAGCTGAGCAGTACTTC
TRBJ1-1	TRBV3-1/TRBV3-2	.	.	CASSQLDSVEAFF	TGTGCCAGCAGCCAACTGGACAGCGTTGAAGCTTTCTTT
TRBJ1-4	TRBV3-1/TRBV3-2	.	.	CASSQEGLPGKLFF	TGTGCCAGCAGCCAAGAGGGACTCCCGGGAAAACTGTTTTTT